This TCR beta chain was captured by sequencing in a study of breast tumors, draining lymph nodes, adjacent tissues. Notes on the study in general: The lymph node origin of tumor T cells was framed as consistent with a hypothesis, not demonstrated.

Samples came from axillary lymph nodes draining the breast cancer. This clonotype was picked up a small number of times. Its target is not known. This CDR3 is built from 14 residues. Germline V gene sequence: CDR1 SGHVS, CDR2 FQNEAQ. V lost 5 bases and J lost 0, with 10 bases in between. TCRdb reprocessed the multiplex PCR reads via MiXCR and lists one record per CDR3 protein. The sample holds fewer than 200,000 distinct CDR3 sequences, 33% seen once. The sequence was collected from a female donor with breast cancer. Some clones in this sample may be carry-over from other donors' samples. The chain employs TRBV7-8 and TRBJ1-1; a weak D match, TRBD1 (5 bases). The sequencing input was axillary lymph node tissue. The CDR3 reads CASSMGLMNTEAFF. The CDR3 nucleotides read TGTGCCAGCAGCATGGGACTGATGAACACTGAAGCTTTCTTT.